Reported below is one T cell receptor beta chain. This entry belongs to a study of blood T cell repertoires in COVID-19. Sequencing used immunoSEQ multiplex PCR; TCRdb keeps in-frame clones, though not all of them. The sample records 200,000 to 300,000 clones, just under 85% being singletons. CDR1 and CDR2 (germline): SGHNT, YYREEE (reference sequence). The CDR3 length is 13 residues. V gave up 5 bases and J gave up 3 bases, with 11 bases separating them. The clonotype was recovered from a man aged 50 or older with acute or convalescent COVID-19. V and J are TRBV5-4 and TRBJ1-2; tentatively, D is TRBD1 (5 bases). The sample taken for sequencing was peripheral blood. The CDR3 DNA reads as TGTGCCAGCAGAGGGGTGACAGACTATGGCTACACCTTC. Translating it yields CASRGVTDYGYTF. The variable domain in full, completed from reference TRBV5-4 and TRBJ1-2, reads ETGVTQSPTHLIKTRGQQVTLRCSSQSGHNTVSWYQQALGQGPQFIFQYYREEENGRGNFPPRFSGLQFPNYSSELNVNALELDDSALYLCASRGVTDYGYTFGSGTRLTVV.